Listed below are T cell receptor beta chains from one sample, sequenced in a study of technical replicates of blood from a few donors. Only in-frame clones appear in the TCRdb table, and some are missing; sequencing was by immunoSEQ multiplex PCR. The repertoire includes approximately 70,000 clones, about 97% of them detected once, and around 0.3% sits in the top ten. Input material: T cells isolated from PBMCs. All receptors come from a human donor in good health. CDR3s include the opening cysteine and the closing phenylalanine or tryptophan. D genes are given only for firm matches. Not every row has a clone size; where given, it reads once, few, many or a size class.

cdr3_length,clone_size,j_call,d_call,v_call,cdr3_nt,cdr3_aa
15,NA,TRBJ2-1,NA,TRBV6-4,TGTGCCAGCAGTGACTCGGCGGGGCAGGGTAATGAGCAGTTCTTC,CASSDSAGQGNEQFF
13,NA,TRBJ2-2,NA,TRBV12-5,TGTGCTAGTGGTTTGGCGGTTCAAGGGGAGCTGTTTTTT,CASGLAVQGELFF
17,NA,TRBJ2-2,NA,TRBV27,TGTGCCAGCAGCCCCCAAGCTACTAGTCTTGGGGTCGGGGAGCTGTTTTTT,CASSPQATSLGVGELFF
15,NA,TRBJ2-2,TRBD1,TRBV9,TGTGCCAGCAGCGTAAGACAGGGGAACACCGGGGAGCTGTTTTTT,CASSVRQGNTGELFF
17,NA,TRBJ1-2,NA,TRBV7-2,TGTGCCAGCAGCCATCTCAGTTATCCGACAGGAACCTATGGCTACACCTTC,CASSHLSYPTGTYGYTF
14,NA,TRBJ2-4,TRBD1,TRBV19,TGTGCCAGTAACAACAGGGGACCGTTTGACATTCAGTACTTC,CASNNRGPFDIQYF
11,NA,TRBJ2-7,NA,TRBV28,TGTGCCAGCAGCGGACAGTACGAGCAGTACTTC,CASSGQYEQYF
15,NA,TRBJ2-1,TRBD2,TRBV4-1,TGCGCCAGCAGCCTTCTAGCGGGAGTCTACAATGAGCAGTTCTTC,CASSLLAGVYNEQFF
13,once,TRBJ1-2,TRBD1,TRBV27,TGTGCCAGCAGTCATGGACAGGGCTATGGCTACACCTTC,CASSHGQGYGYTF
14,NA,TRBJ2-3,NA,TRBV5-4,TGTGCCAGCAGCTCGCTACAGGGAGCAGATACGCAGTATTTT,CASSSLQGADTQYF
15,NA,TRBJ1-2,NA,TRBV7-9,TGTGCCAGCAGCTCCGGTTACAGGCCTAACTATGGCTACACCTTC,CASSSGYRPNYGYTF
16,NA,TRBJ2-2,TRBD1,TRBV9,TGTGCCAGCAGCCCGAGGACAGGGTCAAACACCGGGGAGCTGTTTTTT,CASSPRTGSNTGELFF
13,NA,TRBJ2-1,NA,TRBV19,TGTGCCAGTAGCCCGCTTTTAGCGGAGGCGCAGTTCTTC,CASSPLLAEAQFF
14,NA,TRBJ2-2,NA,TRBV5-6,TGTGCCAGCAGCTCCGGGACTTTCACCGGGGAGCTGTTTTTT,CASSSGTFTGELFF